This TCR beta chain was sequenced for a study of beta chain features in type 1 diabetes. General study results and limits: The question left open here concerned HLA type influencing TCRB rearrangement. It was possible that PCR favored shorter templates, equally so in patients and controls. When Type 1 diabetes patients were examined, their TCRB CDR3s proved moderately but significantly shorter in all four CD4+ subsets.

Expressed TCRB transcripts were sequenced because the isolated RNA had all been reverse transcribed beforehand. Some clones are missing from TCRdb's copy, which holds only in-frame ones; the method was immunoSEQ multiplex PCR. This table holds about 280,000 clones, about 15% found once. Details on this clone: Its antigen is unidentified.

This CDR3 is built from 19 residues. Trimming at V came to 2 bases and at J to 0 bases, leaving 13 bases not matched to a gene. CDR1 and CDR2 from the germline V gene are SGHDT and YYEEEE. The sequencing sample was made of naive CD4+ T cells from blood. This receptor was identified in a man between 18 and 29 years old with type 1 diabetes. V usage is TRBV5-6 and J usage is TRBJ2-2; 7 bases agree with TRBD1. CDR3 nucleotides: TGTGCCAGCAGCTTAAATCCGACAGGGATAAGGGCGAACACCGGGGAGCTGTTTTTT. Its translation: CASSLNPTGIRANTGELFF.